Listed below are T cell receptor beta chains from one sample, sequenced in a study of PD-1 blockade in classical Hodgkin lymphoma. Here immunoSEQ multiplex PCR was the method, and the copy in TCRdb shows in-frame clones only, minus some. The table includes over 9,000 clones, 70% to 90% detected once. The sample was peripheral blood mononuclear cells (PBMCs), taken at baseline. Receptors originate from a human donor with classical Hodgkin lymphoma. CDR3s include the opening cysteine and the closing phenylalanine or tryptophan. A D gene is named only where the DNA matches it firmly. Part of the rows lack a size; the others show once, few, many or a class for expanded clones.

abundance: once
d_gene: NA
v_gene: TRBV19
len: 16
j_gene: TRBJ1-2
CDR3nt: TGTGCCAGTAGTATAATGGGCAGTCAACGACTTTATGGCTACACCTTC
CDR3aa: CASSIMGSQRLYGYTF

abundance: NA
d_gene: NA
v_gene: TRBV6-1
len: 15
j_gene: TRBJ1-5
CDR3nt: TGTGCCAGCAGTCTAACAGGGTCGGACAATCAGCCCCAGCATTTT
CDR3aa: CASSLTGSDNQPQHF

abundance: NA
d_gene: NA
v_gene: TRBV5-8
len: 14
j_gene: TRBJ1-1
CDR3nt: TGTGCCAGCAGCTTGGACGCCTCGAACACTGAAGCTTTCTTT
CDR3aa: CASSLDASNTEAFF

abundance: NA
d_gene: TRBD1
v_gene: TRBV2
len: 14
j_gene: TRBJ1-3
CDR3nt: TGTGCCAGCACCAGGGACAGGGCTGGAAACACCATATATTTT
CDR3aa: CASTRDRAGNTIYF

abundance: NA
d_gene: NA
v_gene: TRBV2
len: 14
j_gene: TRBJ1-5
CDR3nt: TGTGCCAGCGGGGGCCTTCATAGCAATCAGCCCCAGCATTTT
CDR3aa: CASGGLHSNQPQHF

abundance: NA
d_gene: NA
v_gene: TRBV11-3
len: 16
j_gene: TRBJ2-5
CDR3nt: TGTGCCAGCACCCAGAGGGGGGTAGGGGGTCAAGAGACCCAGTACTTC
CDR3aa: CASTQRGVGGQETQYF

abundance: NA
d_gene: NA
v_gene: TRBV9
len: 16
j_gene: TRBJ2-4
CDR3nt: TGTGCCAGCAGCGGAGGGGGTGACCTTGTCAAAAACATTCAGTACTTC
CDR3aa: CASSGGGDLVKNIQYF

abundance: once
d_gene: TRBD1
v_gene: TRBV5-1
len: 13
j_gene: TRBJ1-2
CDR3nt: TGCGCCAGCAGCTGGGACAGATCTTATGGCTACACCTTC
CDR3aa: CASSWDRSYGYTF

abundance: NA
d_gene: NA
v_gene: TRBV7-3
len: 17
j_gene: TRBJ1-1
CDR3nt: TGTGCCAGCAGCTTAATAGGTGGTTGGCAGGGTAACTCTGAAGCTTTCTTT
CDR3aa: CASSLIGGWQGNSEAFF

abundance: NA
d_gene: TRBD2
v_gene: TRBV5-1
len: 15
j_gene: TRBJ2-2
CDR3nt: TGCGCCAGCAGCTTGGGCGCGGGGGACGTCGGGGAGCTGTTTTTT
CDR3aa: CASSLGAGDVGELFF

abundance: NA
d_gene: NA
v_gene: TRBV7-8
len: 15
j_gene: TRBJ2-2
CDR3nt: TGTGCCAGCAGCCTGCGGGACTTTCCTACCGGGGAGCTGTTTTTT
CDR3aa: CASSLRDFPTGELFF

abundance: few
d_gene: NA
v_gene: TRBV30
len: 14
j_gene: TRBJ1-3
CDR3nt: TGTGCCTGGAGCAGGGGCGACTCTGGAAACACCATATATTTT
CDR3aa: CAWSRGDSGNTIYF

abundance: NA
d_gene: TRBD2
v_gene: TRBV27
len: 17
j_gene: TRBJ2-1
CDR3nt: TGTGCCAGCAGTTTCGGATTAGCGGGAGCCCTTTATAATGAGCAGTTCTTC
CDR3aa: CASSFGLAGALYNEQFF

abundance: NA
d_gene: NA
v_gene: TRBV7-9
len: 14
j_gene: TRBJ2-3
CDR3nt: TGTGCCAGCAGCTTTCTCGGGGTCACAGATACGCAGTATTTT
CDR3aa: CASSFLGVTDTQYF

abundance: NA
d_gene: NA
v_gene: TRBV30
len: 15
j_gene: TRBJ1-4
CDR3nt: TGTGCCTGGAGTGTACTTATCGGAGGCCTTGAAAAACTGTTTTTT
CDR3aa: CAWSVLIGGLEKLFF

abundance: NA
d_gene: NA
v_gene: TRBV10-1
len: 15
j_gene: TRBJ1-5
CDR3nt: TGCGCCAACCACCACGGACCCAGGGTTGGTCAGCCCCAGCATTTT
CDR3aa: CANHHGPRVGQPQHF

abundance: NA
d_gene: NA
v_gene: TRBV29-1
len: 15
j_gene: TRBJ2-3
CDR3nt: TGCAGCGTTGTAGTGGCCGGGGGCGACACAGATACGCAGTATTTT
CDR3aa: CSVVVAGGDTDTQYF

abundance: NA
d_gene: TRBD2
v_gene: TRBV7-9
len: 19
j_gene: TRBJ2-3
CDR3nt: TGTGCCAGCAGCTCTCGGGTAGCGGGAGCCCTCCTTAGCACAGATACGCAGTATTTT
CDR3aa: CASSSRVAGALLSTDTQYF

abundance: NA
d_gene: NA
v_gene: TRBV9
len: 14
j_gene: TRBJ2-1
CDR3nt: TGTGCCAGCAGCGTAGCTCTTCAAAGGCATGAGCAGTTCTTC
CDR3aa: CASSVALQRHEQFF

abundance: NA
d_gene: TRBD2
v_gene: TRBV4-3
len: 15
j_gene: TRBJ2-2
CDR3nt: TGCGCCAGCAGCCCCGGGGGGGAGTACACCGGGGAGCTGTTTTTT
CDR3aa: CASSPGGEYTGELFF

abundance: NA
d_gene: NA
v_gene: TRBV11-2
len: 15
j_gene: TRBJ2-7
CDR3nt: TGTGCCAGCAGCTTAGATCGGTCGGGGGCCTACGAGCAGTACTTC
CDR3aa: CASSLDRSGAYEQYF

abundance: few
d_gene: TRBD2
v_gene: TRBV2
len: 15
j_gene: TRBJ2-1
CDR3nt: TGTGCCAGCCAGAGACTAGCGGGAAGGAGTGGTGAGCAGTTCTTC
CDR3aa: CASQRLAGRSGEQFF